The rows below give T cell receptor beta chains drawn from one sample of a study of cytomegalovirus exposure and HLA in healthy donors. The protocol was immunoSEQ multiplex PCR, while the TCRdb copy is restricted to in-frame clones and leaves out a portion. Of roughly 84,000 clones listed, 63% are singletons. Sequencing input: PBMCs. These receptors originate from a woman aged 40 to 50 in good health and CMV-seropositive. The CDR3 runs from the conserved cysteine through the conserved F or W. The D gene is left open where the match is weak. Only some rows state a clone size, as once, few, many or a class for expanded clones.

>-|TRBV7-9|once|TRBJ1-1
TGTGCCAGCAGCTTAGGGGGCGGGAACACTGAAGCTTTCTTT
CASSLGGGNTEAFF
>-|TRBV7-3|-|TRBJ2-2
TGTGCCAGCACCGGCGGGACAGCTAACACCGGGGAGCTGTTTTTT
CASTGGTANTGELFF
>TRBD1|TRBV9|few|TRBJ1-2
TGTGCCAGCAGCACGGGACAGGGGGCGTACTATGGCTACACCTTC
CASSTGQGAYYGYTF
>-|TRBV18|-|TRBJ2-5
TGTGCCAGCTCACCAACCACGGGAGAGACCCAGTACTTC
CASSPTTGETQYF
>TRBD1|TRBV14|-|TRBJ2-5
TGTGCCAGCAGCCACTGGGGACAGGGCCCAGAGACCCAGTACTTC
CASSHWGQGPETQYF
>-|TRBV5-1|few|TRBJ1-2
TGCGCCAGCACTATAGCCGGGACAAGGATTGGCTACACCTTC
CASTIAGTRIGYTF
>-|TRBV7-8|-|TRBJ2-3
TGTGCCAGCAGCTTGAGCTACACAGATACGCAGTATTTT
CASSLSYTDTQYF
>-|TRBV23-1|-|TRBJ2-7
TGCGCCAGCAGTCATAAACAGGGATGGTACGAGCAGTACTTC
CASSHKQGWYEQYF
>-|TRBV15|few|TRBJ2-5
TGTGCCACCAGCAGGGCGGGATCCCCCCGGGGGACCCAGTACTTC
CATSRAGSPRGTQYF
>-|TRBV19|-|TRBJ1-1
TGTGCCAGTAGTATTCCGGCGGAGAACACTGAAGCTTTCTTT
CASSIPAENTEAFF
>-|TRBV9|-|TRBJ2-3
TGTGCCAGCAGCGTAAATAGCGATTACGATACGCAGTATTTT
CASSVNSDYDTQYF
>-|TRBV18|-|TRBJ2-1
TGTGCCAGCTCACCAGGAGGGTCGCAGGGTCGCAATGAGCAGTTCTTC
CASSPGGSQGRNEQFF
>-|TRBV29-1|-|TRBJ2-7
TGCAGCGTTGAAGAGGAGGGGGCCTACTCCTACGAGCAGTACTTC
CSVEEEGAYSYEQYF
>-|TRBV18|-|TRBJ1-5
TGTGCCAGCTCACCGACAAATAATCAGCCCCAGCATTTT
CASSPTNNQPQHF
>TRBD1|TRBV5-4|-|TRBJ2-5
TGTGCCAGCAGCTCGACAGGGGCGGGCGAGACCCAGTACTTC
CASSSTGAGETQYF
>TRBD1|TRBV10-3|medium-sized|TRBJ1-3
TGTGCCATCCGGGACAGCTCTGGAAACACCATATATTTT
CAIRDSSGNTIYF
>-|TRBV19|-|TRBJ1-2
TGTGCCAGTAGTATGGGGGCAGTCGGGGGCTACACCTTC
CASSMGAVGGYTF
>TRBD2|TRBV7-9|-|TRBJ2-7
TGTGCCAGCAGCACCCCCTCAACCAGCGGGAGGACCTACGAGCAGTACTTC
CASSTPSTSGRTYEQYF
>-|TRBV30|-|TRBJ1-2
TGTGCCTGGGTTAAGGGGTCAGGGAACTATGGCTACACCTTC
CAWVKGSGNYGYTF
>TRBD2|TRBV7-2|-|TRBJ2-1
TGTGCCAGCAGCCTACGCAGCCCGGGACTAGCGGGAGGGCATGAGCAGTTCTTC
CASSLRSPGLAGGHEQFF
>-|TRBV19|-|TRBJ1-1
TGTGCCAGTAGTATAGATCTGGGGACAAGAAACACTGAAGCTTTCTTT
CASSIDLGTRNTEAFF
>TRBD2|TRBV4-1|-|TRBJ2-1
TGCGCCAGCAGCCGTGGGCTAGCGGGAGGCGCCGTTTACGTGTACAATGAGCAGTTCTTC
CASSRGLAGGAVYVYNEQFF
>-|TRBV7-9|-|TRBJ2-7
TGTGCCTGCTCCCAGTCAGCGACCTTCTACGAGCAGTACTTC
CACSQSATFYEQYF
>-|TRBV5-1|-|TRBJ1-1
TGCGCCAGCAGGTACTCGAACACTGAAGCTTTCTTT
CASRYSNTEAFF
>TRBD1|TRBV7-8|few|TRBJ2-7
TGTGCCAGCAGTGTCCGACAGGGGCTAGGCTACGAGCAGTACTTC
CASSVRQGLGYEQYF
>TRBD1|TRBV18|few|TRBJ1-2
TGTGCCAGCTCACCCCAGGGGGATGTTCGTGGCTACACCTTC
CASSPQGDVRGYTF
>TRBD1|TRBV29-1|-|TRBJ2-3
TGCAGCGCGACCGGACAGGGGGGTACAGATACGCAGTATTTT
CSATGQGGTDTQYF
>-|TRBV7-2|-|TRBJ1-5
TGTGCCAGCAGCTTAGGGGGGGGCAGGGGAGGCGATCAGCCCCAGCATTTT
CASSLGGGRGGDQPQHF
>TRBD2|TRBV28|-|TRBJ2-2
TGTGCCAGCAGGGGAAGGGGACTAGCTGGCGGGGAGCTGTTTTTT
CASRGRGLAGGELFF
>-|TRBV7-2|-|TRBJ2-1
TGTGCCAGCAGCTTGGTCGACTTCTTAAATGAGCAGTTCTTC
CASSLVDFLNEQFF
>-|TRBV6-4|-|TRBJ2-1
TGTGCCAGCAAACAGCACAGCTCCTACAATGAGCAGTTCTTC
CASKQHSSYNEQFF
>TRBD1|TRBV5-4|few|TRBJ2-7
TGTGCCAGCAGCGAACAGGGGTTCCGCGAGCAGTACTTC
CASSEQGFREQYF
>-|TRBV30|-|TRBJ1-5
TGTGCCTGGAGTGTACGGACAATGGGAAATCAGCCCCAGCATTTT
CAWSVRTMGNQPQHF
>TRBD1|TRBV28|few|TRBJ2-1
TGTGCCAGCAGCTTACCCGGACAGGGGGCGTGGGATGAGCAGTTCTTC
CASSLPGQGAWDEQFF
>TRBD2|TRBV12-5|-|TRBJ2-2
TGTGCTAGTGGTTTTGTGGCGGGAGAATCTACCGGGGAGCTGTTTTTT
CASGFVAGESTGELFF
>-|TRBV7-8|few|TRBJ2-7
TGTGCCAGCAGCTTGGAGACCGCGACCTACGAGCAGTACTTC
CASSLETATYEQYF
>-|TRBV10-1|-|TRBJ1-5
TGCGCCAGCAGTGCCAGGGGTGTCAATCAGCCCCAGCATTTT
CASSARGVNQPQHF
>TRBD1|TRBV6-5|-|TRBJ2-7
TGTGCCAGCACCGAAGCAGGGGGCTACGAGCAGTACTTC
CASTEAGGYEQYF
>TRBD1|TRBV27|once|TRBJ1-2
TGTGCCAGCAGTCCCAGGGGGGCGGGAAACTATGGCTACACCTTC
CASSPRGAGNYGYTF
>TRBD1|TRBV28|-|TRBJ1-3
TGTGCCAGCAGTTTTTACAGGGGGTACAACACCATATATTTT
CASSFYRGYNTIYF
>TRBD2|TRBV28|-|TRBJ2-3
TGTGCCAGCAGTTTGCGGACTAGCGGGAGAAAGGGTCCAGGCCGAGGGCAGTATTTT
CASSLRTSGRKGPGRGQYF
>-|TRBV27|-|TRBJ2-3
TGTGCCACCAAGCCCCGTTTACCAGATACGCAGTATTTT
CATKPRLPDTQYF
>TRBD2|TRBV25-1|-|TRBJ2-1
TGTGCCAGCAGTGTCGGGACTAGTTCCTACAATGAGCAGTTCTTC
CASSVGTSSYNEQFF
>TRBD1|TRBV19|-|TRBJ1-2
TGTGCCAGTAGTATGGGGACAGGGAGCTTCGTATATCGCTACACCTTC
CASSMGTGSFVYRYTF
>TRBD2|TRBV11-2|-|TRBJ2-2
TGTGCCAGCAGCTTATTGCGGGAGGGGACCGGGGAGCTGTTTTTT
CASSLLREGTGELFF